The present TCR beta chain was sequenced within a study of TIL therapy for anti-PD-1-resistant metastatic lung cancer. Study information: Tumors had a median PD-L1 proportion score of 5% to 6.5%. General study points: This highly selected cohort may not generalize to typical lung cancer patients.

Time point specified: pre-treatment sample, taken before nivolumab and TIL therapy. CDR1 and CDR2 from the germline V gene are SNHLY and FYNNEI. This CDR3 contains 15 residues. The J segment lost 3 bases and the V segment lost 2 bases, leaving 4 bases of the junction unmatched. This was the immunoSEQ v3 assay. Assay: immunoSEQ multiplex PCR; the TCRdb copy retains only in-frame clones and omits some. The repertoire includes 50,000 to 60,000 clones, 70% to 90% of them detected once, and 2.9% sits in the top ten. This clone showed up just once. Its antigen is still unknown. The input for sequencing was blood, taken at baseline. The TCR comes from a person aged 25 to 85 with non-small cell lung cancer. V gene TRBV2 combines with J gene TRBJ1-3, with 7 bases aligning to TRBD1. The CDR3: CASSEYPGGGNTIYF. The DNA of the CDR3 is TGTGCCAGCAGTGAATACCCAGGGGGTGGAAACACCATATATTTT. Full variable domain (outside the CDR3, taken from reference TRBV2 and TRBJ1-3): EPEVTQTPSHQVTQMGQEVILRCVPISNHLYFYWYRQILGQKVEFLVSFYNNEISEKSEIFDDQFSVERPDGSNFTLKIRSTKLEDSAMYFCASSEYPGGGNTIYFGEGSWLTVV.